These 19 T cell receptor beta chains came from one sample sequenced in a study of response to subunit inactivated influenza vaccine. A single record per CDR3 protein comes from TCRdb applying MiXCR to the RT-PCR reads. The sample lists about 170,000 distinct CDR3 sequences; more than 10% were seen once. These records were also assigned to another study, of T cells expressing NK-cell markers. That source adds: UMI-tagged 5'RACE template switching yielded the TCR beta cDNA.

Source: CD8+ T cells sorted from PBMCs, taken roughly 13 days after vaccination. Every receptor here comes from a middle-aged man who received an inactivated influenza vaccine.

This clonotype has at least ten counts. V is TRBV3-1 and J is TRBJ2-7; D perhaps matches TRBD2 (6 bases). The CDR3 has 14 residues. The V and J ends lost 4 bases and 3 bases respectively, with 13 bases between them. Germline CDR1 reads LGHDT; CDR2 reads YNNKEL (reference sequence). For the CDR3, the DNA is TGTGCCAGCAGCCCCGAGGGACTCGGCTACGAGCAGTACTTC. Translation: CASSPEGLGYEQYF.

This clonotype occurred a few times. The J gene is TRBJ1-2, the V gene TRBV7-9; TRBD1 agrees at 9 bases. Germline CDR1 is SEHNR and CDR2 is FQNEAQ (reference sequence). This CDR3 region has 16 residues. With V trimmed by 5 bases and J by 5 bases, 12 bases remained unmatched. The DNA for the CDR3 is TGTGCCAGCAGCCCCGGGACAGGGACCGCCCAGTATGGCTACACCTTC. Protein product: CASSPGTGTAQYGYTF.

There are a few counts of this clonotype. V usage is TRBV27 and J usage is TRBJ2-2; D perhaps matches TRBD1 (5 bases). Looked up from germline, CDR1 is MNHEY and CDR2 is SMNVEV (reference sequence). V shed 3 bases and J shed 3 bases, with 14 bases lying between them. The CDR3 totals 16 residues. CDR3 in amino acids: CASSLVPGIDTGELFF. The CDR3 DNA reads TGTGCCAGCAGTTTGGTCCCAGGGATTGACACCGGGGAGCTGTTTTTT.

Many counts were recorded for this clonotype. The DNA of the CDR3 is TGTGCCAGCAATCGGGACGCCTGGGCCACTGAAGCTTTCTTT. The encoded protein is CASNRDAWATEAFF. The chain has TRBV12-3 or TRBV12-4 and TRBJ1-1; TRBD1 is a possible D gene (5 bases). CDR3 size: 14 residues. The V end was cut by 7 bases, the J end by 4 bases, with 16 bases between.

This clonotype has just a few counts. The chain has TRBV27 and TRBJ2-1; 9 nucleotides agree with TRBD1. Losses at the gene ends were 7 bases for V and 7 bases for J; bases not matched to a gene: 8. CDR1 and CDR2 from the germline V gene are MNHEY and SMNVEV (reference sequence). The CDR3 is 14 amino acids. Here the CDR3 DNA reads TGTGCCAGCATAGGTACAGGGGGCTGGAATGAGCAGTTCTTC. It translates to CASIGTGGWNEQFF.

This clonotype was counted a single time. V and J are TRBV5-1 and TRBJ2-5; the D is unclear. Germline V gives CDR1 SGHRS, CDR2 YFSETQ. The CDR3 loop spans 15 amino acids. Trimming left V 1 base short and J 0 bases short, with 10 bases between. The DNA of the CDR3 is TGCGCCAGCAGCTTGTACCCCAGGTACCAAGAGACCCAGTACTTC. Translated: CASSLYPRYQETQYF.

This clonotype showed up just a few times. This sequence joins TRBV9 and TRBJ1-2; 9 bases match TRBD1. In germline, CDR1 is SGDLS, CDR2 YYNGEE. The CDR3 runs 14 residues. The V segment lost 3 bases and the J segment 4 bases; nucleotides outside the gene matches: 4. In DNA, the CDR3 is TGTGCCAGCAGCGCCGGACAGGGGACCTATGGCTACACCTTC. Translation gives CASSAGQGTYGYTF.

In this sample, this clonotype turned up a few times. The chain uses TRBV4-3 and TRBJ2-2; 9 bases align to TRBD2. Germline V gene data show CDR1 as LGHNA and CDR2 as YSLEER. J was trimmed by 6 bases and V by 6 bases; bases with no gene match: 5. CDR3 size: 14 residues. The CDR3 DNA follows: TGCGCCAGCAGGAGGCGGGAGGGCCCCGGGGAGCTGTTTTTT. This encodes CASRRREGPGELFF.

In this sample, this clonotype turned up many times. V usage is TRBV7-2 and J usage is TRBJ2-7; D possibly corresponds to TRBD1 (5 bases). V gave up 5 bases and J gave up 2 bases, with 16 bases separating them. CDR1 and CDR2 (germline): SGHTA, FQGNSA. This CDR3 contains 15 residues. For the CDR3, the DNA is TGTGCCAGCAGCGGTGACAGACATCCCCCCTACGAGCAGTACTTC. It codes for CASSGDRHPPYEQYF. Full variable domain (remainder filled in from reference TRBV7-2 and TRBJ2-7): GAGVSQSPSNKVTEKGKDVELRCDPISGHTALYWYRQSLGQGLEFLIYFQGNSAPDKSGLPSDRFSAERTGGSVSTLTIQRTQQEDSAVYLCASSGDRHPPYEQYFGPGTRLTVT.

This sequence joins TRBV4-1 and TRBJ2-5; 8 positions match TRBD1. The J segment lost 0 bases and the V segment lost 3 bases, leaving 6 bases of the junction unmatched. In germline, CDR1 is MGHRA, CDR2 YSYEKL. CDR3 length: 16 residues. Here the CDR3 reads CASSQGPGQDQETQYF. CDR3 coding DNA: TGCGCCAGCAGCCAGGGCCCGGGACAGGACCAAGAGACCCAGTACTTC.

There are a few counts of this clonotype. This chain uses TRBV29-1 with TRBJ2-1; D remains unclear. The CDR3 consists of 13 residues. Germline CDR1 and CDR2: SQVTM and ANQGSEA. V was shortened by 6 bases and J by 6 bases, with 15 bases between the two germline ends. This CDR3 is CSVLGWELNEQFF. The CDR3 DNA sequence: TGCAGCGTCCTTGGCTGGGAACTCAATGAGCAGTTCTTC.

In this sample, this clonotype turned up a few times. The chain recombines TRBV28 with TRBJ1-1, with D uncertain. Germline lookup yields CDR1 MDHEN and CDR2 SYDVKM. CDR3 length: 13 residues. Trimming cost V 3 bases and J 0 bases, with 5 bases left between them. This CDR3 reads CASSFTLNTEAFF. For the CDR3, the DNA is TGTGCCAGCAGTTTTACCCTGAACACTGAAGCTTTCTTT. The whole variable domain, filled in from reference TRBV28 and TRBJ1-1, reads DVKVTQSSRYLVKRTGEKVFLECVQDMDHENMFWYRQDPGLGLRLIYFSYDVKMKEKGDIPEGYSVSREKKERFSLILESASTNQTSMYLCASSFTLNTEAFFGQGTRLTVV.

The V gene is TRBV18, the J gene TRBJ2-1; D call uncertain. The germline CDR1 and CDR2 sequences are KGHSH and LQKENI. The V end lost 6 bases, the J end lost 4 bases, and 7 bases lay between the germline ends. This CDR3 is 12 amino acids long. The CDR3 DNA sequence: TGTGCCAGCTCGCACTCGTACAATGAGCAGTTCTTC. Protein product: CASSHSYNEQFF.

The chain joins TRBV6-5 to TRBJ1-5; D perhaps matches TRBD1 (5 bases). This CDR3 has 16 amino acids. Germline loops: CDR1 MNHEY, CDR2 SVGAGI. V gave up 4 bases and J gave up 0 bases, with 13 bases separating them. CDR3 loop: CASSSLGGYSNQPQHF. CDR3 nucleotides: TGTGCCAGCAGTTCGCTCGGGGGTTATAGCAATCAGCCCCAGCATTTT.

The chain links TRBV7-2 to TRBJ2-3; 10 nucleotides match TRBD2. J was trimmed by 3 bases and V by 6 bases; bases with no gene match: 6. CDR1 SGHTA and CDR2 FQGNSA come from the germline V gene. This CDR3 has 15 amino acids. CDR3 DNA: TGTGCCAGCAGTCCTCTTAGCGGGGGGACAGATACGCAGTATTTT. This codes for CASSPLSGGTDTQYF.

The chain employs TRBV2 and TRBJ1-1, with D unclear. V shed 2 bases and J shed 0 bases, with 4 bases lying between them. CDR1 and CDR2 from the germline V gene are SNHLY and FYNNEI. The CDR3 is made up of 13 amino acids. CDR3 amino acids: CASSELVNTEAFF. The CDR3 nucleotides read TGTGCCAGCAGTGAACTGGTGAACACTGAAGCTTTCTTT.

This sequence joins TRBV2 and TRBJ1-1; D call uncertain. CDR1 is SNHLY and CDR2 is FYNNEI in the germline V gene. V was clipped by 8 bases and J by 1 base, with 14 bases between them. This CDR3 is 14 amino acids long. The CDR3 DNA is TGTGCCAGCCAGAAACCTAACAGGAACACTGAAGCTTTCTTT. Its translation is CASQKPNRNTEAFF.

This clonotype has a handful of counts. The chain's CDR3 is CSARVRGISDEQYF. CDR3 DNA sequence: TGCAGTGCTAGAGTAAGGGGAATAAGTGACGAGCAGTACTTC. The rearrangement links TRBV20-1 to TRBJ2-7; tentatively, D is TRBD1 (5 bases). Trimming removed 1 base from V and 5 bases from J, with 15 bases in between. This CDR3 region has 14 residues. The germline gives CDR1 DFQATT, CDR2 SNEGSKA (reference sequence).

This clonotype was seen a handful of times. The chain uses TRBV11-1 and TRBJ2-2; TRBD1 might be the D (5 bases). The germline CDR1 and CDR2 sequences are SGHAT and FQDESV (reference sequence). V lost 5 bases and J 7 bases, leaving 26 bases between the germline ends. The CDR3 has 18 amino acids. The CDR3 region has the DNA TGTGCCAGCAGCCCCCCTTGGGGCAGGCCCCCGGAAAACGGGGAGCTGTTTTTT. Translating it yields CASSPPWGRPPENGELFF.